These 27 T cell receptor beta chains were all obtained from the same sample, sequenced in a study of graft-versus-host responses after intestinal transplantation. Method: immunoSEQ multiplex PCR; TCRdb's copy keeps in-frame clones and lacks some. The sample contains 4,000 to 6,000 clones, 20% to 30% of which appear only once. The starting material was alloreactive CD4+ T cells from a mixed lymphocyte reaction culture, obtained before transplantation. Documented subset: CFSE-low proliferating T cells sorted from roughly six-day pre-transplant mixed lymphocyte reaction (GvH or HvG direction). Every receptor here comes from a human patient who was an organ donor for intestinal transplantation.

By share of the sample, this clone is medium-sized. This chain links TRBV30 with TRBJ1-3; D uncertain. The V gene lost 0 bases and the J gene lost 0 bases, with 6 bases spanning the gap. The CDR3 is 14 amino acids. Germline-derived CDR1 and CDR2 are GTSNPN and SVGIG (reference sequence). For the CDR3, the DNA is TGTGCCTGGAGTGTACAGAGCTCTGGAAACACCATATATTTT. Amino acids: CAWSVQSSGNTIYF.

This sequence joins TRBV12-5 and TRBJ1-2, with TRBD1 matching 8 bases. The V segment lost 10 bases and the J segment 2 bases; nucleotides outside the gene matches: 9. This CDR3 is 14 amino acids long. CDR1 and CDR2 (germline): LGHNT, FRNRAP. The CDR3 sequence: CATISRGRNYGYTF. The CDR3 DNA reads as TGTGCTACCATTAGCAGGGGGCGAAACTATGGCTACACCTTC.

The CDR3 DNA reads as TGTGCCAGCGGGCGGGACAGAGGAAACACCATATATTTT. Its translation is CASGRDRGNTIYF. V gene TRBV6-6 combines with J gene TRBJ1-3; 7 nucleotides match TRBD1. V trimming: 8 bases; J trimming: 4 bases; junction bases outside the gene matches: 5. Germline V gene data show CDR1 as MNHNY and CDR2 as SVGAGI (reference sequence). This CDR3 has 13 amino acids.

This clone was picked up one time. The rearrangement uses TRBV15 and TRBJ1-5; 7 bases fit TRBD1. The CDR3 totals 14 residues. V shed 4 bases and J 2 bases; nucleotides not matched to a gene: 2. CDR1 is LNHNV, CDR2 YYDKDF, per germline (reference sequence). In nucleotides, the CDR3 is TGTGCCACCAGCATAGGGGGCGGCAATCAGCCCCAGCATTTT. Translating it yields CATSIGGGNQPQHF.

This clone was seen only a few times. The chain has TRBV6-5 and TRBJ1-1; a possible D gene is TRBD1 (5 bases). This CDR3 is 15 amino acids long. V lost 0 bases, J lost 4 bases, and 12 bases lay in between. Germline V gene sequence: CDR1 MNHEY, CDR2 SVGAGI. CDR3 sequence: CASSYSNGAGTEAFF. The CDR3 bases are TGTGCCAGCAGTTACTCGAATGGGGCAGGCACTGAAGCTTTCTTT.

This clone is medium-sized in the sample. V gene TRBV18 combines with J gene TRBJ1-2; 10 positions agree with TRBD1. The CDR3 runs 14 residues. The V gene's germline CDR1 is KGHSH and CDR2 LQKENI. The trim removed 3 bases at V and 2 bases at J, leaving 0 bases unmatched. CDR3 in DNA: TGTGCCAGCTCACCGGGACAGGGGAACTATGGCTACACCTTC. Its protein product is CASSPGQGNYGYTF.

Judged by abundance, this clone is medium-sized. This chain uses TRBV9 with TRBJ1-1; no clear D gene. The CDR3 contains 14 residues. The germline CDR1 and CDR2 sequences are SGDLS and YYNGEE. Deletions cut 4 bases from V and 4 bases from J, with 14 bases between. Here the CDR3 reads CASSPHPGGTEAFF. The CDR3 nucleotides are TGTGCCAGCAGCCCCCATCCAGGAGGCACTGAAGCTTTCTTT. The entire variable domain, with the rest obtained from reference TRBV9 and TRBJ1-1, is as follows: DSGVTQTPKHLITATGQRVTLRCSPRSGDLSVYWYQQSLDQGLQFLIQYYNGEERAKGNILERFSAQQFPDLHSELNLSSLELGDSALYFCASSPHPGGTEAFFGQGTRLTVV.

By sample share, this clone is medium-sized. The chain is built from TRBV11-3 and TRBJ2-1; possibly TRBD2 for D (5 bases). The CDR3 length is 14 residues. Germline V gives CDR1 SGHNT, CDR2 YENEEA. Trimming removed 0 bases at V and 4 bases at J, with 7 bases between. The CDR3 DNA follows: TGTGCCAGCAGCTTAGACGGCGGGTACAATGAGCAGTTCTTC. This encodes CASSLDGGYNEQFF.

This clone is categorized as medium-sized. The CDR3 sequence: CASGLVSYTEAFF. In DNA, the CDR3 is TGTGCTAGTGGTTTGGTAAGCTACACTGAAGCTTTCTTT. This chain uses TRBV12-5 with TRBJ1-1; D is ambiguous. The V end lost 0 bases, the J end lost 3 bases, and 5 bases lay between the germline ends. CDR1 is LGHNT and CDR2 is FRNRAP in the germline V gene. CDR3 size: 13 residues. Based on the CDR3 plus reference TRBV12-5 and TRBJ1-1, the full variable domain is DARVTQTPRHKVTEMGQEVTMRCQPILGHNTVFWYRQTMMQGLELLAYFRNRAPLDDSGMPKDRFSAEMPDATLATLKIQPSEPRDSAVYFCASGLVSYTEAFFGQGTRLTVV.

This clone was picked up a small number of times. The chain employs TRBV19 and TRBJ2-3; 10 positions agree with TRBD2. The junction had 8 bases not matched to a gene; V was cut back by 7 bases and J by 1 base. Germline loops: CDR1 LNHDA, CDR2 SQIVND (reference sequence). The CDR3 length is 16 residues. CDR3 DNA: TGTGCCAGTAAACTAGCGGGGACCCTTCGCACAGATACGCAGTATTTT. Amino acid sequence: CASKLAGTLRTDTQYF.

The rearrangement uses TRBV14 and TRBJ2-7, with 8 bases lining up with TRBD2. Germline V gene lookup returns CDR1 SGHDN and CDR2 FVKESK. V shed 1 base, J shed 1 base, and the junction held 0 bases outside the gene matches. CDR3 size: 14 residues. CDR3 protein: CASSQAGGSYEQYF. CDR3 coding DNA: TGTGCCAGCAGCCAAGCGGGGGGGTCCTACGAGCAGTACTTC. The full variable domain, rest sourced from reference TRBV14 and TRBJ2-7, is EAGVTQFPSHSVIEKGQTVTLRCDPISGHDNLYWYRRVMGKEIKFLLHFVKESKQDESGMPNNRFLAERTGGTYSTLKVQPAELEDSGVYFCASSQAGGSYEQYFGPGTRLTVT.

The chain recombines TRBV7-2 with TRBJ2-7; tentatively, D is TRBD2 (7 bases). From germline, CDR1 is SGHTA and CDR2 FQGNSA. The V gene lost 5 bases and the J gene lost 9 bases, with 11 bases spanning the gap. This CDR3 is built from 11 residues. The CDR3 protein is CASSGGAGQYF. CDR3 in DNA: TGTGCCAGCAGCGGGGGGGCCGGGCAGTACTTC.

This clone is classed as medium-sized. The rearrangement links TRBV6-6 to TRBJ1-2, with D uncertain. Between the trimmed V and J ends, which lost 5 bases and 8 bases, there was a span of 9 bases. CDR3 size: 11 residues. The germline V gene has CDR1 MNHNY and CDR2 SVGAGI (reference sequence). The CDR3 spells CASSKTAGYTF. In nucleotides, the CDR3 is TGTGCCAGCAGTAAAACTGCGGGCTACACCTTC.

CDR3 region: CASSMTGKGNEQYF. The CDR3 region has the DNA TGTGCCAGTAGCATGACAGGGAAGGGTAACGAGCAGTACTTC. The chain employs TRBV19 and TRBJ2-7; 7 nucleotides line up with TRBD1. V shed 6 bases and J 5 bases; nucleotides not matched to a gene: 10. The CDR3 is 14 amino acids. CDR1 is LNHDA, CDR2 SQIVND, per germline (reference sequence).

The J gene is TRBJ2-3, the V gene TRBV5-1; TRBD2 is a possible D gene (6 bases). Germline values: CDR1 SGHRS, CDR2 YFSETQ. The V and J ends lost 0 bases and 8 bases respectively, with 16 bases between them. The CDR3 is 15 amino acids. CDR3 DNA: TGCGCCAGCAGCTTGGAGCGGGTTCCTTTGGGTACGCAGTATTTT. Translated: CASSLERVPLGTQYF.

Only a few counts were recorded for this clone. V and J are TRBV6-1 and TRBJ2-7; maybe TRBD1 (6 bases). This CDR3 contains 11 residues. Between the trimmed V and J ends, which lost 8 bases and 3 bases, there was a span of 8 bases. Germline V gives CDR1 MNHNS, CDR2 SASEGT. The CDR3 here is CASSRGYEQYF. The DNA for the CDR3 is TGTGCCAGCTCCAGGGGCTACGAGCAGTACTTC.

The V gene is TRBV7-3, the J gene TRBJ2-1; 9 bases are shared with TRBD2. The germline CDR1 and CDR2 sequences are SGHTA and FQGTGA. The CDR3 has 19 residues. After removal of 5 bases from V and 1 base from J, the junction contained 15 bases not matched to a gene. CDR3 protein: CASSLGSLAGDRSYNEQFF. In nucleotides, the CDR3 is TGTGCCAGCAGCCTCGGTAGCTTAGCGGGAGATCGTTCCTACAATGAGCAGTTCTTC.

The CDR3 sequence is CASSNGQVFKNIQYF. The CDR3 DNA reads as TGCGCCAGCAGCAACGGACAGGTTTTCAAAAACATTCAGTACTTC. The J gene is TRBJ2-4, the V gene TRBV5-1; 7 nucleotides match TRBD1. Germline values: CDR1 SGHRS, CDR2 YFSETQ. CDR3 length: 15 residues. Trimming at V came to 4 bases and at J to 3 bases, leaving 7 bases not matched to a gene.

In its sample, this clone was seen a few times. The chain recombines TRBV25-1 with TRBJ1-5, with D hard to call. V was pared by 3 bases and J by 9 bases, with 24 bases between. This CDR3 is 17 amino acids long. CDR1 MGHDK and CDR2 SYGVNS come from the germline V gene. This chain's CDR3 is CASSDGAGSYRKSPQHF. The CDR3 DNA sequence: TGTGCCAGCAGTGACGGTGCTGGTAGCTATCGTAAGTCGCCCCAGCATTTT. The full variable domain, rest sourced from reference TRBV25-1 and TRBJ1-5, is EADIYQTPRYLVIGTGKKITLECSQTMGHDKMYWYQQDPGMELHLIHYSYGVNSTEKGDLSSESTVSRIRTEHFPLTLESARPSHTSQYLCASSDGAGSYRKSPQHFGDGTRLSIL.

By share, this clone counts as medium-sized. The chain joins TRBV10-3 to TRBJ2-1, with 12 nucleotides matching TRBD2. This CDR3 has 15 amino acids. The J segment lost 7 bases and the V segment lost 7 bases, leaving 8 bases of the junction unmatched. Germline lookup yields CDR1 ENHRY and CDR2 SYGVKD. As DNA, the CDR3 is TGTGCCATCACCCCGGGACTAGCGGGTAGTAATGAGCAGTTCTTC. Translated: CAITPGLAGSNEQFF.

In its sample, this clone was seen a few times. The J gene is TRBJ1-2, the V gene TRBV6-5; maybe TRBD1 (5 bases). V was trimmed by 8 bases and J by 8 bases, leaving 15 bases between them. The length of the CDR3 is 12 residues. CDR1 and CDR2 (germline): MNHEY, SVGAGI. The CDR3 sequence: CASARGRGGYTF. CDR3 nucleotides: TGTGCCAGCGCGCGGGGAAGGGGAGGCTACACCTTC.

The V and J genes are TRBV11-1 and TRBJ2-7; D may be TRBD1 (5 bases). The germline V gene encodes CDR1 SGHAT and CDR2 FQDESV (reference sequence). V was clipped by 3 bases and J by 3 bases, with 9 bases between them. The CDR3 totals 13 residues. The CDR3 region is CASSFQGVYEQYF. CDR3 coding DNA: TGTGCCAGCAGCTTCCAGGGTGTCTACGAGCAGTACTTC.

The chain employs TRBV5-1 and TRBJ2-2; 8 nucleotides line up with TRBD2. In germline, CDR1 is SGHRS, CDR2 YFSETQ. Losses at the gene ends were 3 bases for V and 5 bases for J; bases not matched to a gene: 6. This CDR3 has 15 residues. The CDR3 loop reads CASSWTSLVTGELFF. The CDR3 DNA follows: TGCGCCAGCAGCTGGACTAGCCTAGTGACCGGGGAGCTGTTTTTT.

This sequence joins TRBV9 and TRBJ1-2; the D gene is possibly TRBD1 (5 bases). Germline CDR1 SGDLS, CDR2 YYNGEE. Between the trimmed V and J ends, which lost 0 bases and 2 bases, there was a span of 5 bases. The CDR3 runs to 13 residues. This chain's CDR3 is CASSVDRNYGYTF. Written as DNA, the CDR3 is TGTGCCAGCAGCGTAGACAGGAACTATGGCTACACCTTC.

The chain links TRBV19 to TRBJ2-5; 9 nucleotides align to TRBD2. Trimming at V came to 3 bases and at J to 5 bases, leaving 7 bases not matched to a gene. The CDR3 loop spans 15 amino acids. Looked up from germline, CDR1 is LNHDA and CDR2 is SQIVND (reference sequence). The CDR3 nucleotides read TGTGCCAGTAGTATCGGGACTAGCATTTGGGAGACCCAGTACTTC. Its translation: CASSIGTSIWETQYF.

The chain has TRBV6-1 and TRBJ1-2, with D possibly being TRBD1 (6 bases). Germline CDR1 MNHNS, CDR2 SASEGT. V lost 6 bases, J lost 0 bases, and 17 bases lay in between. CDR3 length equals 16 residues. DNA for the CDR3: TGTGCCAGCAGAGAACCGGGACATACGGCTAACTATGGCTACACCTTC. Translating gives CASREPGHTANYGYTF.

V is TRBV7-9 and J is TRBJ2-5; 7 nucleotides line up with TRBD2. Germline-derived CDR1 and CDR2 are SEHNR and FQNEAQ (reference sequence). V was pared by 2 bases and J by 0 bases, with 15 bases of the junction left unmatched. CDR3 length: 19 amino acids. DNA of the CDR3: TGTGCCAGCAGCTTAATTCTATCCAGCGGGGACCTATACCAAGAGACCCAGTACTTC. This sequence encodes CASSLILSSGDLYQETQYF.